This T cell receptor beta chain appears in the sequencing data of a study of CD8 T cells in ankylosing spondylitis. This clonotype was detected ten times or more. Its antigen is not known. Quantitative 5'-RACE with molecular barcodes was used to make the TCR beta libraries. MiXCR, run by TCRdb on the 5' RACE reads, gives a single entry per CDR3 protein. The repertoire holds a few hundred thousand distinct CDR3 sequences, around 10% seen once, with roughly 9.2% in the top ten. Germline V CDR1 and CDR2: SQVTM, ANQGSEA. Deletions cut 7 bases from V and 8 bases from J, with 15 bases between. CDR3 length equals 13 residues. The study's findings and limits: Blood of patients with ankylosing spondylitis appeared to be characterized by a TCR beta motif of several highly homologous variants. Disease-linked clones displayed a CD8+ phenotype and appeared relatively rarely in peripheral blood. In the blood and synovial fluid of reactive arthritis, some motif variants had been previously reported.

The receptor was isolated from a female donor with ankylosing spondylitis or in good health (not recorded which). Source material: blood, either unsorted or a sorted T cell fraction (not recorded which). The chain recombines TRBV29-1 with TRBJ1-6; D is perhaps TRBD1 (5 bases). CDR3 residues: CSEPGTDHSPLHF. The CDR3 region has the DNA TGCAGCGAACCTGGGACGGACCATTCACCCCTCCACTTT. Full variable domain (remainder filled in from reference TRBV29-1 and TRBJ1-6): SAVISQKPSRDICQRGTSLTIQCQVDSQVTMMFWYRQQPGQSLTLIATANQGSEATYESGFVIDKFPISRPNLTFSTLTVSNMSPEDSSIYLCSEPGTDHSPLHFGNGTRLTVT.